One sample yielded the 14 T cell receptor beta chains listed below, sequenced in a study of early T cells in non-severe SARS-CoV-2 infection. TCRdb fed the 5' RACE reads into MiXCR, producing one record per CDR3 protein. The sample has under 140,000 distinct CDR3 sequences; roughly an eighth are singletons. The sequencing here drew on whole blood, taken at baseline. These TCRs come from an adult who was a healthcare worker with PCR-confirmed SARS-CoV-2 infection or an uninfected control (not recorded which).

The V call is TRBV6-2 or TRBV6-3, the J call TRBJ1-5; possible D gene TRBD1, 5 bases. V dropped 2 bases and J dropped 4 bases, with 6 bases sitting between them. This CDR3 comprises 13 residues. Germline assignment: CDR1 MNHEY and CDR2 SVGEGT. CDR3 protein: CASSYGTNQPQHF. DNA for the CDR3: TGTGCCAGCAGTTACGGGACTAATCAGCCCCAGCATTTT.

This clonotype was observed a few times. The rearrangement joins TRBV20-1 to TRBJ1-4, with a possible D match to TRBD1 (5 bases). The CDR3 covers 13 residues. The V and J ends lost 2 bases and 5 bases respectively, with 9 bases between them. Looked up from germline, CDR1 is DFQATT and CDR2 is SNEGSKA (reference sequence). The CDR3 coding sequence is TGCAGTGCTAGAAAGCCAGGGAATGAAAAACTGTTTTTT. Amino acid sequence: CSARKPGNEKLFF.

The rearrangement links TRBV11-2 to TRBJ2-1; D unclear. The CDR3 is 15 residues long. The germline gives CDR1 SGHAT, CDR2 FQNNGV. V gave up 3 bases and J gave up 1 base, with 10 bases separating them. The CDR3 region is CASSFQSASYNEQFF. The CDR3 coding sequence is TGTGCCAGCAGCTTCCAGAGTGCTTCCTACAATGAGCAGTTCTTC. The full variable domain, with the rest looked up from reference TRBV11-2 and TRBJ2-1, is EAGVAQSPRYKIIEKRQSVAFWCNPISGHATLYWYQQILGQGPKLLIQFQNNGVVDDSQLPKDRFSAERLKGVDSTLKIQPAKLEDSAVYLCASSFQSASYNEQFFGPGTRLTVL.

This clonotype showed up just a few times. CDR3 sequence reads: CASSSIPGTWETQYF. The CDR3 DNA sequence: TGTGCCAGCAGCTCGATTCCGGGAACGTGGGAGACCCAGTACTTC. The J gene is TRBJ2-5, the V gene TRBV7-2; D may be TRBD2 (5 bases). Trimming took 4 bases from V and 5 from J, leaving 17 bases between them. There are 15 residues in the CDR3. CDR1 and CDR2 (germline): SGHTA, FQGNSA.

The rearrangement joins TRBV5-1 to TRBJ1-2; tentatively, D is TRBD1 (5 bases). This CDR3 is 16 amino acids long. V was clipped by 4 bases and J by 3 bases, with 19 bases between them. Looked up from germline, CDR1 is SGHRS and CDR2 is YFSETQ. DNA of the CDR3: TGCGCCAGCAGCCCTTTCTTGGCGGGGACCGACTATGGCTACACCTTC. This codes for CASSPFLAGTDYGYTF.

This clonotype was recorded once. This chain joins TRBV3-1 and TRBJ2-7, with D perhaps given as TRBD1 or TRBD2 (5 bases each). The V end was cut by 5 bases, the J end by 3 bases, with 20 bases between. The length of the CDR3 is 16 residues. Germline V gene data show CDR1 as LGHDT and CDR2 as YNNKEL (reference sequence). This CDR3 is CASSSNSGPNFYEQYF. CDR3 nucleotides: TGTGCCAGCAGCTCTAACTCGGGACCAAACTTCTACGAGCAGTACTTC.

This chain uses TRBV7-9 with TRBJ1-1; D unresolved. The germline CDR1 and CDR2 sequences are SEHNR and FQNEAQ (reference sequence). V was clipped by 0 bases and J by 0 bases, with 5 bases between them. The CDR3 runs 14 residues. In nucleotides, the CDR3 is TGTGCCAGCAGCTTAGCGGCGGTGAACACTGAAGCTTTCTTT. Amino acid sequence: CASSLAAVNTEAFF. Filled out from reference TRBV7-9 and TRBJ1-1, the complete variable domain reads DTGVSQNPRHKITKRGQNVTFRCDPISEHNRLYWYRQTLGQGPEFLTYFQNEAQLEKSRLLSDRFSAERPKGSFSTLEIQRTEQGDSAMYLCASSLAAVNTEAFFGQGTRLTVV.

In this sample, this clonotype turned up many times. The J gene is TRBJ2-7, the V gene TRBV28; TRBD1 or TRBD2 may be the D gene (5 bases each). Germline V lookup: CDR1 MDHEN, CDR2 SYDVKM. The V end lost 11 bases, the J end lost 6 bases, and 20 bases lay between the germline ends. CDR3 length: 13 amino acids. The CDR3 region is CAVPGIEGTEQYF. The CDR3 DNA reads TGTGCCGTTCCCGGGATCGAAGGGACCGAGCAGTACTTC.

In this sample, this clonotype turned up a few times. The J gene is TRBJ1-3, the V gene TRBV20-1, with D unclear. Trimming shortened V by 1 base and J by 1 base, and 11 bases separated the two germline ends. This CDR3 has 15 amino acids. Germline lookup yields CDR1 DFQATT and CDR2 SNEGSKA (reference sequence). The chain's CDR3 is CSARAGWTSGNTIYF. The CDR3 DNA reads TGCAGTGCTAGAGCGGGCTGGACTTCTGGAAACACCATATATTTT.

This clonotype was detected only a few times. The chain is built from TRBV28 and TRBJ1-2, with a possible D match to TRBD1 (6 bases). V lost 6 bases, J lost 2 bases, and 10 bases lay in between. CDR1 is MDHEN, CDR2 SYDVKM, per germline. The length of the CDR3 is 13 residues. In nucleotides, the CDR3 is TGTGCCAGCAGAAGACAGGCGAACTATGGCTACACCTTC. Its protein is CASRRQANYGYTF.

Only a few counts were recorded for this clonotype. This sequence joins TRBV4-2 and TRBJ2-3; no clear D. The CDR3 runs to 14 residues. V was shortened by 0 bases and J by 5 bases, with 9 bases between the two germline ends. Germline V gene data show CDR1 as LGHNA and CDR2 as YNFKEQ. The CDR3 sequence is CASSQDKSRDTQYF. CDR3 DNA: TGTGCCAGCAGCCAAGATAAATCTAGAGATACGCAGTATTTT.

This sequence joins TRBV7-2 and TRBJ2-2, with TRBD1 identical over 9 bases. Germline CDR1 SGHTA, CDR2 FQGNSA. The CDR3 runs 18 residues. Trimming at V came to 4 bases and at J to 2 bases, leaving 11 bases not matched to a gene. The CDR3 bases are TGTGCCAGCAGCTCACGCCTGGGACAGGGCACAAACACCGGGGAGCTGTTTTTT. This codes for CASSSRLGQGTNTGELFF. Filled out from reference TRBV7-2 and TRBJ2-2, the complete variable domain reads GAGVSQSPSNKVTEKGKDVELRCDPISGHTALYWYRQSLGQGLEFLIYFQGNSAPDKSGLPSDRFSAERTGGSVSTLTIQRTQQEDSAVYLCASSSRLGQGTNTGELFFGEGSRLTVL.

This clonotype has a count of ten or more. V gene TRBV18 combines with J gene TRBJ1-2, with TRBD1 matching over 10 bases. The CDR3 is 15 residues long. The V gene's germline CDR1 is KGHSH and CDR2 LQKENI. V lost 6 bases and J lost 3; bases outside the gene matches: 7. CDR3 coding DNA: TGTGCCAGCTCCCCCGGGACAGGGGTAGACTATGGCTACACCTTC. As protein: CASSPGTGVDYGYTF.

This chain links TRBV28 with TRBJ2-1; D unresolved. This CDR3 region has 13 residues. Germline assignment: CDR1 MDHEN and CDR2 SYDVKM. Trimming took off 5 bases at V and 4 bases at J, with 9 bases between the two ends. The CDR3 reads CASSLDEYNEQFF. The CDR3 coding sequence is TGTGCCAGCAGTCTGGACGAGTACAATGAGCAGTTCTTC.